The clone carrying this TCR beta chain has a count of ten or more. Its target is unknown. Germline is not matched at one junction end, which may reflect a read error. Peripheral blood from each donor was collected in a volume of about 10 milliliters. Alongside a J-beta primer mix, a sample-barcoded 5' primer served in a second PCR lasting about 7 to 11 cycles. TCRdb re-derived calls from the 5' RACE reads in MiXCR, one entry per CDR3 protein. The table shows 1.5 million to 2 million distinct CDR3 sequences, with roughly 30% occurring only once. This specimen belongs to a study of blood T cells in healthy people across ages. Overall study context: About one barcoded beta molecule per two T cells was captured by template switching. Overall study findings and caveats: CMV status of donors was not determined, possibly confounding expanded clonotype changes.

Germline V lookup: CDR1 LGHDT, CDR2 YNNKEL (reference sequence). The CDR3 is 13 residues long. Input material: blood. The J gene is TRBJ1-2, the V gene TRBV3-1; possible D gene TRBD1, 6 bases. The sequence was obtained from a woman in her twenties or thirties in good health. The CDR3 spells CASSPKQGYGYTF. DNA of the CDR3: TGCGCCAGCAGCCCCAAGCAGGGGTACGGCTACACCTTC.